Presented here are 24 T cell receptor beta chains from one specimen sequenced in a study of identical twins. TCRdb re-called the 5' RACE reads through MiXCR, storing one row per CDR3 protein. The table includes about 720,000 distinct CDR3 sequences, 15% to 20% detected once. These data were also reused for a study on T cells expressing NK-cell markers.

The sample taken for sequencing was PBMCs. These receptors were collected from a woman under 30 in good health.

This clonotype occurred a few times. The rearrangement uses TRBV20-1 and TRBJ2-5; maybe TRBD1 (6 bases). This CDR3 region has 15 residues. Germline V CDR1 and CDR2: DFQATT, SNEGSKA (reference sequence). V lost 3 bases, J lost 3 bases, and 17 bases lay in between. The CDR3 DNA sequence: TGCAGTGCTAGCCCACTCTTACAGGGAAAAGAGACCCAGTACTTC. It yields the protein CSASPLLQGKETQYF.

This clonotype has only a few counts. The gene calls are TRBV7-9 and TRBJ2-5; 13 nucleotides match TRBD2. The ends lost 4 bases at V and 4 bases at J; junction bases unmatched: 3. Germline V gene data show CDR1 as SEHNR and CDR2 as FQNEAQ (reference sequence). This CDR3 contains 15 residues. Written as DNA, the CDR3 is TGTGCCAGCAGCTCGGGACTAGCGGGGACAGAGACCCAGTACTTC. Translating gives CASSSGLAGTETQYF.

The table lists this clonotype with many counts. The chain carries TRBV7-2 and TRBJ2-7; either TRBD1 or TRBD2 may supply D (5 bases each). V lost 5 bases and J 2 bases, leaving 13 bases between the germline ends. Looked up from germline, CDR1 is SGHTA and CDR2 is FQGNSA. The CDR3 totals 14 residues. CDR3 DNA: TGTGCCAGCAGCCCAGGGACCGGACCCTACGAGCAGTACTTC. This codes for CASSPGTGPYEQYF.

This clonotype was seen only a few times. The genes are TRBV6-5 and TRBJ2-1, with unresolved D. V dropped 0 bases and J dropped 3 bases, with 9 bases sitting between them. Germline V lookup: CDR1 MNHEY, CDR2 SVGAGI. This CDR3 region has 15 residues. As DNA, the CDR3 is TGTGCCAGCAGTTACTCGATGGCCTACTACAATGAGCAGTTCTTC. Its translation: CASSYSMAYYNEQFF.

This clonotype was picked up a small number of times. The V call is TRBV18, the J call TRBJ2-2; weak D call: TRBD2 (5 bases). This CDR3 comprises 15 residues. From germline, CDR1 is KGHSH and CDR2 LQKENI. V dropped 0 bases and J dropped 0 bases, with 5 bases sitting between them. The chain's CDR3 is CASSPPGANTGELFF. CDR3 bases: TGTGCCAGCTCACCACCGGGAGCGAACACCGGGGAGCTGTTTTTT.

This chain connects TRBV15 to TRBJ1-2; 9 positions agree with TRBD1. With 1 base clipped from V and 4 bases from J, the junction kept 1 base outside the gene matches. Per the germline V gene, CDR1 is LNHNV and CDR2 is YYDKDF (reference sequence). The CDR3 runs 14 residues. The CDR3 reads CATSRGQGVYGYTF. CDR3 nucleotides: TGTGCCACCAGCAGAGGACAGGGGGTCTATGGCTACACCTTC.

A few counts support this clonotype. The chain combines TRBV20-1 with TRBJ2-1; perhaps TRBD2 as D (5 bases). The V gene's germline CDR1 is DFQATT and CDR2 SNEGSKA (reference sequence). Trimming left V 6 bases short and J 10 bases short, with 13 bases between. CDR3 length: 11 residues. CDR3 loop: CSAKLGWEQFF. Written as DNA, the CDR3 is TGCAGTGCAAAACTAGGGTGGGAGCAGTTCTTC.

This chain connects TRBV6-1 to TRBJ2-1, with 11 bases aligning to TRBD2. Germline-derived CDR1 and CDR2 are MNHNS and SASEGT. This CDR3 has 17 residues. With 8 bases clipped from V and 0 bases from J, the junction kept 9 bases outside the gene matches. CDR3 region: CASEDPSGRSSYNEQFF. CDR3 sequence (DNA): TGTGCCAGCGAGGACCCTAGCGGGAGGAGCTCCTACAATGAGCAGTTCTTC.

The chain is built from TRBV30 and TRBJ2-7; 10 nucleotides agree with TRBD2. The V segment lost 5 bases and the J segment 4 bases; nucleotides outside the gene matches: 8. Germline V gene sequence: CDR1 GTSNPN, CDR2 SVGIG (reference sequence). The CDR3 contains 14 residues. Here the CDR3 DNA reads TGTGCCTGGGCAAGAAGCGGGAGGGGTTACGAGCAGTACTTC. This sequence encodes CAWARSGRGYEQYF. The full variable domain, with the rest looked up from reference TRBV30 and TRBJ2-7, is SQTIHQWPATLVQPVGSPLSLECTVEGTSNPNLYWYRQAAGRGLQLLFYSVGIGQISSEVPQNLSASRPQDRQFILSSKKLLLSDSGFYLCAWARSGRGYEQYFGPGTRLTVT.

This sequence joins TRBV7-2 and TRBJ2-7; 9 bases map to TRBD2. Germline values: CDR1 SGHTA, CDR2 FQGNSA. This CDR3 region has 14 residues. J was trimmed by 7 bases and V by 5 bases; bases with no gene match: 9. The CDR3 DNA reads TGTGCCAGCAGCGACAGTAGCGGGAGTCTTGAGCAGTACTTC. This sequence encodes CASSDSSGSLEQYF. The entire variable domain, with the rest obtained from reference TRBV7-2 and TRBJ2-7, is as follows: GAGVSQSPSNKVTEKGKDVELRCDPISGHTALYWYRQSLGQGLEFLIYFQGNSAPDKSGLPSDRFSAERTGGSVSTLTIQRTQQEDSAVYLCASSDSSGSLEQYFGPGTRLTVT.

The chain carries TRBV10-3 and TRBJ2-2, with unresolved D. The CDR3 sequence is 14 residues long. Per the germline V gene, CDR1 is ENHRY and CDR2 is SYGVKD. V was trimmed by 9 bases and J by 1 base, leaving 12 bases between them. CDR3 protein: CAIARGMNTGELFF. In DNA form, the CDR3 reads TGTGCCATTGCGCGCGGTATGAACACCGGGGAGCTGTTTTTT.

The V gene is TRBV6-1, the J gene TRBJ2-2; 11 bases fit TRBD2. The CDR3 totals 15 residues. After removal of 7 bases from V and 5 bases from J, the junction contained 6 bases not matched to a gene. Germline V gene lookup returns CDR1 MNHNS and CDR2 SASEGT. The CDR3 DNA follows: TGTGCCAGCACCCTTAGCGGGAGGGGAACCGGGGAGCTGTTTTTT. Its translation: CASTLSGRGTGELFF.

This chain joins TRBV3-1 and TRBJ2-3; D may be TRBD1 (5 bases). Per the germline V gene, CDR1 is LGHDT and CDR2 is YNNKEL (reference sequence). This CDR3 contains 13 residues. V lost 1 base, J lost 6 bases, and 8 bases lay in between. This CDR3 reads CASSQAAGDTQYF. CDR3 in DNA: TGTGCCAGCAGCCAAGCTGCAGGGGATACGCAGTATTTT.

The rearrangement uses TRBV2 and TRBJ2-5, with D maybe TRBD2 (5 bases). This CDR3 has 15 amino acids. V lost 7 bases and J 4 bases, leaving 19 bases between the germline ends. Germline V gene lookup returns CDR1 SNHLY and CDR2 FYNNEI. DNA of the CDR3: TGTGCCAGCAAGTTAGACCCCTTTGGAGGAGAGACCCAGTACTTC. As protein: CASKLDPFGGETQYF.

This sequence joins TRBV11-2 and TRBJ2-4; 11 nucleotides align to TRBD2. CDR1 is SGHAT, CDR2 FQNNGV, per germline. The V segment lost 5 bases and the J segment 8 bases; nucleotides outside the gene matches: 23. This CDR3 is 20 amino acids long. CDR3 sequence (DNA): TGTGCCAGCAGCACCACCGGGGGGACTAGCGGATCAATTAGGGGTTACATTCAGTACTTC. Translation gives CASSTTGGTSGSIRGYIQYF.

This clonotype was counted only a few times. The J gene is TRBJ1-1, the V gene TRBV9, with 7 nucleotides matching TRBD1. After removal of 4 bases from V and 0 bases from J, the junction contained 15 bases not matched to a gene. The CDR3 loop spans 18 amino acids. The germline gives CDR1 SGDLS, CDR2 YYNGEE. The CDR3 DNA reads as TGTGCCAGCAGCCCATTTTTGGGCGAAGGGACAGTGAACACTGAAGCTTTCTTT. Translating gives CASSPFLGEGTVNTEAFF.

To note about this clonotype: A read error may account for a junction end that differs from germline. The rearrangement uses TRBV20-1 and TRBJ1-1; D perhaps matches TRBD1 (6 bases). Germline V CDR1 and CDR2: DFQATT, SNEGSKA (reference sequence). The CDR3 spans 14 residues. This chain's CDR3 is CSTSPRGQVTEAFF. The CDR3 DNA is TGCAGTACTAGTCCACGGGGGCAAGTAACTGAAGCTTTCTTT.

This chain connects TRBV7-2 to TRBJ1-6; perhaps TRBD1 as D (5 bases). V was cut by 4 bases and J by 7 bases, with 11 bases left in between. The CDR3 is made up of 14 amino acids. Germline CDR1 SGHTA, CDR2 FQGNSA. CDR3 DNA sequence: TGTGCCAGCAGCTCAGGACATGGGAATTCACCCCTCCACTTT. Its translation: CASSSGHGNSPLHF. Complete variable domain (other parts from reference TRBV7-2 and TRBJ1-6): GAGVSQSPSNKVTEKGKDVELRCDPISGHTALYWYRQSLGQGLEFLIYFQGNSAPDKSGLPSDRFSAERTGGSVSTLTIQRTQQEDSAVYLCASSSGHGNSPLHFGNGTRLTVT.

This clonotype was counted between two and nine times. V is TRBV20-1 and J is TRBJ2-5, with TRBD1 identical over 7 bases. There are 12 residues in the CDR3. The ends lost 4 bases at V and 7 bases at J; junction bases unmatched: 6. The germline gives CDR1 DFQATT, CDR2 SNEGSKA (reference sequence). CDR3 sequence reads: CSAKTGMGTQYF. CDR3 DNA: TGCAGTGCTAAGACAGGGATGGGGACCCAGTACTTC.

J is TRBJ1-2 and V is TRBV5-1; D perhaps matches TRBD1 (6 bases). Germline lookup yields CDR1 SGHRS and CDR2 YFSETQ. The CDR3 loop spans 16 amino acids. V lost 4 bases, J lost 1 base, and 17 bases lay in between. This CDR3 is CASSQTGTPVNYGYTF. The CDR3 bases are TGCGCCAGCAGCCAAACCGGGACACCAGTTAACTATGGCTACACCTTC. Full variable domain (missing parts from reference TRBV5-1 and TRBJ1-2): KAGVTQTPRYLIKTRGQQVTLSCSPISGHRSVSWYQQTPGQGLQFLFEYFSETQRNKGNFPGRFSGRQFSNSRSEMNVSTLELGDSALYLCASSQTGTPVNYGYTFGSGTRLTVV.

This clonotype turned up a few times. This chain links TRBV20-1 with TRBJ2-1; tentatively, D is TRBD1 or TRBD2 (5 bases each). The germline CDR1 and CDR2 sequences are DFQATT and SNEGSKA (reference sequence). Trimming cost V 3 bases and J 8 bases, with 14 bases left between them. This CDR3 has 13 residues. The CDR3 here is CSARGVIADEQFF. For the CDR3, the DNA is TGCAGTGCTAGGGGGGTTATAGCAGATGAGCAGTTCTTC.

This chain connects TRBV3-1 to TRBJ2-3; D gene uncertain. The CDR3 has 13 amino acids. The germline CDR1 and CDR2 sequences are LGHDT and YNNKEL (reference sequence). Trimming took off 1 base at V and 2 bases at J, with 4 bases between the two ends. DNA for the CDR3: TGTGCCAGCAGCCAAGGCCTCACAGATACGCAGTATTTT. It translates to CASSQGLTDTQYF.

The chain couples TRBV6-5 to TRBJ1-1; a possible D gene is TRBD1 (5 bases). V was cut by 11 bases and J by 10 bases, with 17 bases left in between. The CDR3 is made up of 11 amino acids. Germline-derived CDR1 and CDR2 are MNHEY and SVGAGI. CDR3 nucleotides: TGTGCCGCCGTTCGAGGGGAGGTAGCTTTCTTT. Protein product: CAAVRGEVAFF.

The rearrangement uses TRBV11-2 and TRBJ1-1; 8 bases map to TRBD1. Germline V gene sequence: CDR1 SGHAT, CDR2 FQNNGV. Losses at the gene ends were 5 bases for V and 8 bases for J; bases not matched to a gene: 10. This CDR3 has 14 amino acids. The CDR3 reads CASSRRGRDREAFF. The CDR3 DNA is TGTGCCAGCAGCCGTAGGGGCCGGGACAGGGAAGCTTTCTTT.